This is a list of T cell receptor beta chains from one sample in a study of control samples from healthy donors and cancer patients. Libraries were prepared by immunoSEQ multiplex PCR; TCRdb keeps only in-frame clonotypes and omits some of them. The table shows approximately 180,000 clones, with under 95% occurring only once. Specimen: blood. The origin of the receptors is a woman younger than 30 in good health. Both conserved end residues are part of each CDR3.

v_gene	j_gene	CDR3aa
TRBV11-3	TRBJ2-3	CASSRQGEGDTQYF
TRBV6-5	TRBJ1-1	CASSYSSSTEAFF
TRBV7-8	TRBJ1-3	CASSLAGPGGGNTIYF
TRBV3-1/TRBV3-2	TRBJ2-6	CASSQWGSGANVLTF
TRBV9	TRBJ2-2	CASSVGGLATGELFF
TRBV19	TRBJ1-2	CASSPQTGPESGYTF
TRBV7-9	TRBJ1-2	CASSSTGGYGYTF
TRBV7-9	TRBJ1-2	CASSFSGANHGYTF
TRBV5-1	TRBJ1-1	CASSRGPGTEAFF
TRBV27	TRBJ1-6	CASSFSPGRSNSPLHF
TRBV28	TRBJ1-2	CASSSGGAGLNGYTF
TRBV4-1	TRBJ1-1	CASSRTGAAGTEAFF
TRBV7-3	TRBJ2-2	CASKGPNTGELFF
TRBV7-2	TRBJ1-5	CASSLRQGDQPQHF
TRBV5-6	TRBJ2-1	CASSSSGPSEQFF
TRBV24-1	TRBJ2-3	CATSPGLAVTDTQYF
TRBV6-5	TRBJ1-2	CASSPPAHVGGYTF
TRBV5-1	TRBJ1-2	CASGDRANYGYTF
TRBV27	TRBJ1-6	CASSPRQGWNSPLHF
TRBV2	TRBJ1-5	CASRLDRSNQPQHF
TRBV12-5	TRBJ2-1	CASGLILAGGNNEQFF
TRBV2	TRBJ2-5	CASSDPGEIQYF
TRBV10-1	TRBJ2-7	CASSADTSGTYEQYF
TRBV6-6	TRBJ1-1	CASSYFRDTEAFF
TRBV7-2	TRBJ2-1	CASSPGGLERNNEQFF
TRBV5-1	TRBJ1-3	CASSLAMSGPASGNTIYF
TRBV5-1	TRBJ1-4	CASSLDYQGWEKLFF
TRBV19	TRBJ1-5	CASSMGTGESNQPQHF
TRBV11-2	TRBJ2-3	CASSLEPWDTQYF
TRBV2	TRBJ2-1	CASSVGLAGYNEQFF
TRBV6-2/TRBV6-3	TRBJ2-5	CASSSGLAGQETQYF
TRBV6-5	TRBJ2-2	CASSYANTGELFF
TRBV6-5	TRBJ1-1	CASTRPGLEPFF
TRBV6-2/TRBV6-3	TRBJ1-1	CASSYERLLNTEAFF
TRBV5-1	TRBJ2-2	CASTDFHSTGELFF
TRBV18	TRBJ2-3	CASSPFPQGGADTQYF
TRBV3-1/TRBV3-2	TRBJ2-7	CASSQVYPPYEQYF
TRBV18	TRBJ1-5	CASSPPRGTNQPQHF